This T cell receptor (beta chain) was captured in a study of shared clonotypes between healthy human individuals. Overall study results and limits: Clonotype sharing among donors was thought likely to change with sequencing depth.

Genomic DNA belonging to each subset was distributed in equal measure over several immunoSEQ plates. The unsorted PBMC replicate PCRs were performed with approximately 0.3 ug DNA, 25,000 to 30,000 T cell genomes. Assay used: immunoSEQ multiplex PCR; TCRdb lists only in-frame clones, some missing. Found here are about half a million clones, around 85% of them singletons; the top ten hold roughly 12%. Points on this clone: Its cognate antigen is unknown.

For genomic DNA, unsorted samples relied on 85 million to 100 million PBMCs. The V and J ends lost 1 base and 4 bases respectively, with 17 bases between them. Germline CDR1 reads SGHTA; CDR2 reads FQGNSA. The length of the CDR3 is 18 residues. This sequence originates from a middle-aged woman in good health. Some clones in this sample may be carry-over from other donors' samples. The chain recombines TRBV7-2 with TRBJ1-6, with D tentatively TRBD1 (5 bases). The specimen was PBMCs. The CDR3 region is CASSLGLGRVLYNSPLHF. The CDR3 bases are TGTGCCAGCAGCTTAGGGTTGGGCAGGGTGCTATATAATTCACCCCTCCACTTT.